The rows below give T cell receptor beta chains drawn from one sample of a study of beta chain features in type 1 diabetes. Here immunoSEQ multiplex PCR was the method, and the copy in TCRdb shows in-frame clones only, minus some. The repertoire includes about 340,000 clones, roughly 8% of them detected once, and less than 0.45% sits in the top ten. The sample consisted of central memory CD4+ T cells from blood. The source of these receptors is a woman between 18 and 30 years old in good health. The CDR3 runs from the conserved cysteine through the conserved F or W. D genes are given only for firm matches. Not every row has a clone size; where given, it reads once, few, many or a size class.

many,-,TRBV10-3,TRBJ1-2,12,TGTGCCATCAGTGAGGGAGGGGACGGCTACACCTTC,CAISEGGDGYTF
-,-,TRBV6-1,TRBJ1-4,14,TGTGCCAGCAGTGAAGTAGGGCCCAATGAAAAACTGTTTTTT,CASSEVGPNEKLFF
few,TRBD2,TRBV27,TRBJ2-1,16,TGTGCCAGCAGTGAGTGGACTAGCGGGGCATACAATGAGCAGTTCTTC,CASSEWTSGAYNEQFF
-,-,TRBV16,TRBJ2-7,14,TGTGCCAGCAGCCAAGGACGTGGGGCCTACGAGCAGTACTTC,CASSQGRGAYEQYF
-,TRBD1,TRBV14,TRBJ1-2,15,TGTGCCAGCAGCCTCGGGACAGGGGTGAACTATGGCTACACCTTC,CASSLGTGVNYGYTF
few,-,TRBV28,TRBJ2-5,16,TGTGCCAGCAGTCCTCATCTCGGGGGCGCATCTGAGACCCAGTACTTC,CASSPHLGGASETQYF
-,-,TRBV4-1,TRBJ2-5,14,TGCGCCAGCAGCCAAGGAGACTCTCAAGAGACCCAGTACTTC,CASSQGDSQETQYF
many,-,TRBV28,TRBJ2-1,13,TGTGCCACTGCGGGACAGTTCTTCAATGAGCAGTTCTTC,CATAGQFFNEQFF
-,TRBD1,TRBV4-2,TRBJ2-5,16,TGTGCCAGCAGCCCACAGGGGCTTTTAGGCCAAGAGACCCAGTACTTC,CASSPQGLLGQETQYF
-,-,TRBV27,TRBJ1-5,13,TGTGCCAGCAGTTTATTTCGGAATCAGCCCCAGCATTTT,CASSLFRNQPQHF
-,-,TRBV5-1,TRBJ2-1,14,TGCGCCAGCAGCTTTTCCAGACAGTCCGGTGAGCAGTTCTTC,CASSFSRQSGEQFF
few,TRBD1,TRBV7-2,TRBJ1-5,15,TGTGCCAGCAGCGAGGGGACAGGGCACAATCAGCCCCAGCATTTT,CASSEGTGHNQPQHF
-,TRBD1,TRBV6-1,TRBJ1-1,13,TGTGCCAGCAGTGAACCAGGGGGCACTGAAGCTTTCTTT,CASSEPGGTEAFF
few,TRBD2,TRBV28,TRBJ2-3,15,TGTGCCAGCCGCGGGGGGTCGCCTAGCACAGATACGCAGTATTTT,CASRGGSPSTDTQYF
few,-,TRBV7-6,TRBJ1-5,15,TGTGCCAGCAGCTTGGCATCGGGATTAAATCAGCCCCAGCATTTT,CASSLASGLNQPQHF
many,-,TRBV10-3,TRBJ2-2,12,TGTGCCATCAGCCAAACGAGCGGGGAGCTGTTTTTT,CAISQTSGELFF
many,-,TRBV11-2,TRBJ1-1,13,TGTGCCAGCAGCTTAGAACTTGTCTCTGAAGCTTTCTTT,CASSLELVSEAFF
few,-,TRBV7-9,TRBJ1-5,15,TGTGCCAGCAGCCCCGCAGGGGACGTTAATCAGCCCCAGCATTTT,CASSPAGDVNQPQHF
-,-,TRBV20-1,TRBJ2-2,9,TGCGAACAGAGTCGTCAGCTGTTTTTT,CEQSRQLFF
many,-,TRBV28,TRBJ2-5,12,TGTGCCAGCAGTTCGGGTTGGGAGACCCAGTACTTC,CASSSGWETQYF
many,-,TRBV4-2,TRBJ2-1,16,TGTGCCAGCAGCCAAGTTGGGGGGCCGAGCGGAGATGAGCAGTTCTTC,CASSQVGGPSGDEQFF
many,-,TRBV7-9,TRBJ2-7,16,TGTGCCAGCAGCTTACAGGTGGGACCCCTAACATACGAGCAGTACTTC,CASSLQVGPLTYEQYF
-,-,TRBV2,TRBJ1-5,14,TGTGCCAGCAGTGAGAGGGGTGGCAATCAGCCCCAGCATTTT,CASSERGGNQPQHF
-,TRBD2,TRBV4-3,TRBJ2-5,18,TGCGCCAGCAGCCAAGCAGGGACTAGCGGATACGCACAAGAGACCCAGTACTTC,CASSQAGTSGYAQETQYF
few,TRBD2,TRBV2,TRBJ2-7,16,TGTGCCAGCAGTGAAGCCCGGACTAGCGGTCGGTACGAGCAGTACTTC,CASSEARTSGRYEQYF
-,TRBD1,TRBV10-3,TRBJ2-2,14,TGTGCCATCAAGGACAGGCCGAACACCGGGGAGCTGTTTTTT,CAIKDRPNTGELFF